This T cell receptor (beta chain) was sequenced during a study of response to subunit inactivated influenza vaccine. General study results and limits: After each seasonal influenza vaccination, few new T cells are recruited, the authors suggested.

Trimming cost V 7 bases and J 1 base, with 8 bases left between them. CDR3 length: 13 residues. The germline gives CDR1 MNHNS, CDR2 SASEGT. The table lists this clonotype with many counts. As yet, its antigen is unknown. One entry per CDR3 protein, called by TCRdb with MiXCR from the RT-PCR reads. The sample lists roughly 180,000 distinct CDR3 sequences, about 9% occurring once. V and J are TRBV6-1 and TRBJ1-5; no clear D gene. This sample comprised non-naive T cells sorted from PBMCs, obtained on the day of vaccination. This TCR came from a man in his forties or fifties who received an inactivated influenza vaccine. CDR3 loop: CASKRVSNQPQHF. CDR3 nucleotide sequence: TGTGCCAGCAAAAGGGTGAGCAATCAGCCCCAGCATTTT.